A single T cell receptor (beta chain) is shown here with its context. What it binds is not known. Tumor tissue was taken before any definitive surgery or chemotherapy was given. Germline V gene lookup returns CDR1 SNHLY and CDR2 FYNNEI. Between the trimmed V and J ends, which lost 1 base and 6 bases, there was a span of 5 bases. The CDR3 length is 12 residues. The data were taken from a study of high-grade serous ovarian cancer treatment subgroups. The protocol was immunoSEQ multiplex PCR, while the TCRdb copy is restricted to in-frame clones and leaves out a portion. The sample records more than 8,000 clones, about three quarters being singletons. Study results and caveats: Without spatial data, bulk sequencing limits insight into HGSC tumor diversity. TCR relatedness rose with neoantigen level and trended with mutation load. Repertoire analysis covered CDR3 alone, not CDR1 or CDR2. Tumors within one patient showed repertoire similarity of about 0.11 to 0.85.

The clonotype comes from a human donor with high-grade serous ovarian cancer. The rearrangement links TRBV2 to TRBJ2-3, with no clear D. What was sequenced was tumor tissue. The CDR3 here is CASSEGTDTQYF. DNA of the CDR3: TGTGCCAGCAGTGAAGGGACGGATACGCAGTATTTT.